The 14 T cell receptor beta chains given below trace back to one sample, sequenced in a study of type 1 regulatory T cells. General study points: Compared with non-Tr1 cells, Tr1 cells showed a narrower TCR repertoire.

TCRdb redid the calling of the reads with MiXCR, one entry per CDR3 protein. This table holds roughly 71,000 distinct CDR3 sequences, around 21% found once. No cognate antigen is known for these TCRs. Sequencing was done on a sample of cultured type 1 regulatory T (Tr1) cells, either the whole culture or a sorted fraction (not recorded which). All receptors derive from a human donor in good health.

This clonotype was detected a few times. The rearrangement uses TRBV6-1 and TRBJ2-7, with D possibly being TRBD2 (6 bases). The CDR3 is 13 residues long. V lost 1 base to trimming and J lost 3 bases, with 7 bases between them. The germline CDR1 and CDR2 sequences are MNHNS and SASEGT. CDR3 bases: TGTGCCAGCAGTGAAGTGGAGGGCTACGAGCAGTACTTC. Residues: CASSEVEGYEQYF.

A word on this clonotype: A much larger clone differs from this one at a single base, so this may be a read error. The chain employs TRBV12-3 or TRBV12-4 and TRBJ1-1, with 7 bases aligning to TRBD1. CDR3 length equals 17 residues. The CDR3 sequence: CAGSSVVWQGQYTEAFF. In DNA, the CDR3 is TGTGCCGGCAGTTCAGTCGTCTGGCAGGGACAGTACACTGAAGCTTTCTTT.

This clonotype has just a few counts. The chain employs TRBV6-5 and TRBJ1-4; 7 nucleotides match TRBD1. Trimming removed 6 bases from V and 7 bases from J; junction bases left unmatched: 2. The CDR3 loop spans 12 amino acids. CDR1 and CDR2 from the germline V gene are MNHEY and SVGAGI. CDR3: CASSRTGEKLFF. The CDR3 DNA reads TGTGCCAGCAGCCGGACAGGTGAAAAACTGTTTTTT.

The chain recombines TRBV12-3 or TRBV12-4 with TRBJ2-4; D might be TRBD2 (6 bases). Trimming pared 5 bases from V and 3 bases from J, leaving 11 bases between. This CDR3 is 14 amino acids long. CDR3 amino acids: CASSGGTLKNIQYF. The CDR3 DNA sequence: TGTGCCAGCAGTGGCGGGACTCTCAAAAACATTCAGTACTTC.

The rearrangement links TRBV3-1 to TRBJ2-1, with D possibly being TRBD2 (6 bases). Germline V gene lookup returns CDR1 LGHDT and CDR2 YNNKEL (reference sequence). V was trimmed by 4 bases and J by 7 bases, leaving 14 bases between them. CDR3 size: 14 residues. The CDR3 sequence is CASSLLAGSNEQFF. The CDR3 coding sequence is TGTGCCAGCAGCCTACTAGCTGGTTCAAATGAGCAGTTCTTC.

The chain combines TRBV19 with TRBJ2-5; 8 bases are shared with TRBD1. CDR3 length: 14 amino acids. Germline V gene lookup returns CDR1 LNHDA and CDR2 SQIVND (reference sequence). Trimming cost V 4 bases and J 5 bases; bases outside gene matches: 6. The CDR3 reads CASSNRQGSETQYF. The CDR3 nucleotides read TGTGCCAGTAGTAATCGACAGGGGTCGGAGACCCAGTACTTC.

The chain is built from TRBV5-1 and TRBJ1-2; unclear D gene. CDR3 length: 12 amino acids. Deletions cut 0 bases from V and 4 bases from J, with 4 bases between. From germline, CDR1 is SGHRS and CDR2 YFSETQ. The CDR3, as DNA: TGCGCCAGCAGCTTGGAGACCTATGGCTACACCTTC. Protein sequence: CASSLETYGYTF.

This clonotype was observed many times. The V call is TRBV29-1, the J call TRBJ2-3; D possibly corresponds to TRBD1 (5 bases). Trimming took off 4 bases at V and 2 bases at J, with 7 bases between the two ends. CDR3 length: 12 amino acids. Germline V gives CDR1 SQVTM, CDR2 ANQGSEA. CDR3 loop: CSVVRATDTQYF. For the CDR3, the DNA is TGCAGCGTTGTCAGGGCCACAGATACGCAGTATTTT.

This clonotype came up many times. The CDR3 bases are TGTGCCAGCAGCCTTCAATTGGCCTACAATGAGCAGTTCTTC. Its protein product is CASSLQLAYNEQFF. The chain carries TRBV5-5 and TRBJ2-1; D is undetermined. The CDR3 is 14 amino acids. Trimming left V 4 bases short and J 2 bases short, with 10 bases between. Germline CDR1 reads SGHKS; CDR2 reads YYEKEE (reference sequence).

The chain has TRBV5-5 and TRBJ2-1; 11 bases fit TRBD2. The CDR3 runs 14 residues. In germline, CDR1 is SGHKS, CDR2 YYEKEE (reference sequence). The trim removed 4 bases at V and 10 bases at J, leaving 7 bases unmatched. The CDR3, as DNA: TGTGCCAGCAGCCCTCGACTAGCGGGATTCGAGCAGTTCTTC. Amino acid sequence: CASSPRLAGFEQFF.

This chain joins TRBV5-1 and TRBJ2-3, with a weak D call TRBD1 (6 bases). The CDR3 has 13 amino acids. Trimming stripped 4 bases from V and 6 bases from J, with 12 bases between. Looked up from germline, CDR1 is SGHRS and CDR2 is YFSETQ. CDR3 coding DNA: TGCGCCAGCAGCGTTCAGGGGTTCGATACGCAGTATTTT. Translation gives CASSVQGFDTQYF.

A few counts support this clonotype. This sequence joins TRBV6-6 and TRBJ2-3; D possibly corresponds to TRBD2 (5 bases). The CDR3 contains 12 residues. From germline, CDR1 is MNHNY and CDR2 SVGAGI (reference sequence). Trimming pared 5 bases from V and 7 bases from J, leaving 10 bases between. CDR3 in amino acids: CASSPLAYTQYF. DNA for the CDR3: TGTGCCAGCAGTCCGCTAGCCTATACGCAGTATTTT.

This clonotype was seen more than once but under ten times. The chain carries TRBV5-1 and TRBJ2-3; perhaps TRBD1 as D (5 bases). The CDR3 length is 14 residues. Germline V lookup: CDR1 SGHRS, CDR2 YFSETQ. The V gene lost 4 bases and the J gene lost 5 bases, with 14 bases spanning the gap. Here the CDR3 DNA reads TGCGCCAGCAGCCAGGGCCAGCTGGGAGATACGCAGTATTTT. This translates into CASSQGQLGDTQYF.

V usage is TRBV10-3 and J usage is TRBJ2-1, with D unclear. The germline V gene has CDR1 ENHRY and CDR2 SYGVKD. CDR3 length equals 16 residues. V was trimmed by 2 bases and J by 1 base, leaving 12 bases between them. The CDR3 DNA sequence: TGTGCCATCAGTGAGCTCAGCTCAGGATCCTACAATGAGCAGTTCTTC. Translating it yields CAISELSSGSYNEQFF.